The rows below give T cell receptor beta chains drawn from one sample of a study of T cell responses to AZD1222 COVID-19 vaccine. The assay was immunoSEQ multiplex PCR, and TCRdb's table has in-frame clones only and misses some. This repertoire shows 150,000 to 200,000 clones, around 90% found once; its top ten account for roughly a quarter. The sample in question was peripheral blood, obtained 28 days after the second AZD1222 dose. These receptors all come from an adult who received the AZD1222 COVID-19 vaccine. Both conserved end residues are part of each CDR3. D genes are given only for firm matches. Clone size appears in some rows only: once, few, many, or a class for an expanded clone.

J gene,D gene,V gene,clone size,CDR3 protein,CDR3 DNA
TRBJ2-1,.,TRBV12-5,.,CASGLDNEQFF,TGTGCTAGTGGTTTGGACAATGAGCAGTTCTTC
TRBJ2-1,TRBD2,TRBV7-2,.,CASSTHSREGLINEQFF,TGTGCCAGCAGCACCCACTCGCGGGAGGGCCTAATAAATGAGCAGTTCTTC
TRBJ2-2,TRBD2,TRBV19,.,CASVGPIAGGTGGELFF,TGTGCCAGTGTGGGTCCAATAGCGGGAGGGACCGGCGGGGAGCTGTTTTTT
TRBJ1-3,.,TRBV7-9,.,CASSSGQAGRSGNTIYF,TGTGCCAGCAGCTCAGGGCAGGCAGGAAGATCTGGAAACACCATATATTTT
TRBJ2-7,TRBD1,TRBV5-1,.,CASSLAGTGGLSYEQYF,TGCGCCAGCAGCTTAGCCGGGACAGGGGGACTCTCCTACGAGCAGTACTTC
TRBJ2-7,TRBD1,TRBV5-6,.,CASSEDRESYEQYF,TGTGCCAGCAGCGAGGACAGGGAATCCTACGAGCAGTACTTC
TRBJ2-2,.,TRBV28,once,CASRGYPGELFF,TGTGCCAGCAGGGGTTACCCCGGGGAGCTGTTTTTT
TRBJ1-2,TRBD1,TRBV29-1,.,CSARGAGGGYTF,TGCAGCGCCCGCGGGGCAGGGGGAGGCTACACCTTC
TRBJ1-2,TRBD1,TRBV28,.,CASSTTGTGPGGYTF,TGTGCCAGCAGTACCACCGGGACAGGGCCTGGTGGCTACACCTTC
TRBJ1-2,.,TRBV2,once,CASSEADSNYGYTF,TGTGCCAGCAGTGAAGCGGACAGTAACTATGGCTACACCTTC
TRBJ2-3,.,TRBV10-3,.,CAIRSPGTDTQYF,TGTGCCATCAGATCCCCCGGGACAGATACGCAGTATTTT
TRBJ2-7,TRBD1,TRBV25-1,.,CASSDPGQGAYEQYF,TGTGCCAGCAGTGATCCGGGACAGGGTGCCTACGAGCAGTACTTC
TRBJ2-7,TRBD1,TRBV18,.,CASSPGARGQGSSEQYF,TGTGCCAGCTCACCAGGTGCGAGGGGACAGGGTTCGAGTGAGCAGTACTTC
TRBJ1-6,.,TRBV18,.,CASSLQSGRDNSPLHF,TGTGCCAGCTCGCTACAATCGGGAAGGGATAATTCGCCCCTCCACTTT
TRBJ2-7,TRBD2,TRBV28,.,CASCTGLAAQYF,TGTGCCAGTTGCACGGGACTAGCAGCGCAGTACTTC
TRBJ2-5,.,TRBV7-3,.,CASSATSAGQETQYF,TGTGCCAGCAGCGCAACTTCGGCGGGGCAAGAGACCCAGTACTTC